This TCR beta chain appears in the sequencing data of a study of OX40 agonist ivuxolimab in advanced cancers. The protocol was immunoSEQ multiplex PCR, while the TCRdb copy is restricted to in-frame clones and leaves out a portion. Among about 20,000 clones listed, over 75% were seen once. The TCR comes from an adult with an advanced solid tumor such as melanoma, head and neck, liver or kidney cancer. This specimen was CD4+ or CD8+ T cells sorted from blood, taken in a trial of the OX40 agonist ivuxolimab.

The CDR3 DNA sequence: TGCGCCAGCAGCACTGAGGGACCGCTTAATGAAAAACTGTTTTTT. Amino acids: CASSTEGPLNEKLFF. The chain joins TRBV5-1 to TRBJ1-4; TRBD1 might be the D (5 bases). The ends were cut back, 4 bases at V and 4 bases at J, with 14 bases in the middle. The CDR3 loop spans 15 amino acids. CDR1 is SGHRS, CDR2 YFSETQ, per germline.